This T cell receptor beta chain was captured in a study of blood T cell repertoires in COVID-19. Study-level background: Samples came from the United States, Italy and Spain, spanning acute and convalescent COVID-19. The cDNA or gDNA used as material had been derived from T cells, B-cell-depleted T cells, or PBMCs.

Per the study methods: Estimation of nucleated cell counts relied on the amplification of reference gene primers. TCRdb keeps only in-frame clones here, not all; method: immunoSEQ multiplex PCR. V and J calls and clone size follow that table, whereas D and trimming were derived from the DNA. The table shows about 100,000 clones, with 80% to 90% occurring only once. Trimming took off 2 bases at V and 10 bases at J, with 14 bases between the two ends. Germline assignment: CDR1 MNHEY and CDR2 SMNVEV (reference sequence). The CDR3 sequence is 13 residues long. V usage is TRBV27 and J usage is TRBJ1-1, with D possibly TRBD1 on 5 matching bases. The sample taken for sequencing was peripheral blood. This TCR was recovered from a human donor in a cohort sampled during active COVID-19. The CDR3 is CASSLRAGSIAFF. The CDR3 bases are TGTGCCAGCAGTTTAAGGGCAGGGTCTATAGCTTTCTTT.